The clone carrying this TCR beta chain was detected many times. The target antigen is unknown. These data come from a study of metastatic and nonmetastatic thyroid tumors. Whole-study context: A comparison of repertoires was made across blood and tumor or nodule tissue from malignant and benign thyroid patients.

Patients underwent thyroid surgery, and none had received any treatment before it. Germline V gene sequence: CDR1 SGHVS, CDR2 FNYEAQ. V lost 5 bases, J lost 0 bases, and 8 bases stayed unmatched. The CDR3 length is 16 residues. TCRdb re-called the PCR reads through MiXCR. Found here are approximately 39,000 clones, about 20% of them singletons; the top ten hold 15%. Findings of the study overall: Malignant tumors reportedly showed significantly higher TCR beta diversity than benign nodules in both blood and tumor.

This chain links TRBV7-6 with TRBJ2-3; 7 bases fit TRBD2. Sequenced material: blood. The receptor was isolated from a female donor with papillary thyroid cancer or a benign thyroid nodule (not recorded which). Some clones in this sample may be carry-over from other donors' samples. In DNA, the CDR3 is TGTGCCAGCAGCGCCTCTAGCGGCTCTAGCACAGATACGCAGTATTTT. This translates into CASSASSGSSTDTQYF.